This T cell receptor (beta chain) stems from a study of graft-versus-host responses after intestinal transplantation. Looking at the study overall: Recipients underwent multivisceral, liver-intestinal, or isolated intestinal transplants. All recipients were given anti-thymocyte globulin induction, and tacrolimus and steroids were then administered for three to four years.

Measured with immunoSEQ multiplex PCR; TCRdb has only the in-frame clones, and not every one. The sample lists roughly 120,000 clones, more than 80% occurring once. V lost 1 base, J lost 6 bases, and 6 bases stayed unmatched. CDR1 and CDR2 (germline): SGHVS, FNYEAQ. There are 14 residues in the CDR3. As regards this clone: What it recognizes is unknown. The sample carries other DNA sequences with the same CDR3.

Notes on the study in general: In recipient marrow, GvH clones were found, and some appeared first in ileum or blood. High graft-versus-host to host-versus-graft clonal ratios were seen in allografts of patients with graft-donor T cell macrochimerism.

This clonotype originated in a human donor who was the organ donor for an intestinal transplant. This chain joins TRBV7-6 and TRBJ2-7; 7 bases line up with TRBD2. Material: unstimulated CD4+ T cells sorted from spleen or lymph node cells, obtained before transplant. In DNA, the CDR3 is TGTGCCAGCAGCTTAGGACTAGCTGCGGGCGAGCAGTACTTC. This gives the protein CASSLGLAAGEQYF.